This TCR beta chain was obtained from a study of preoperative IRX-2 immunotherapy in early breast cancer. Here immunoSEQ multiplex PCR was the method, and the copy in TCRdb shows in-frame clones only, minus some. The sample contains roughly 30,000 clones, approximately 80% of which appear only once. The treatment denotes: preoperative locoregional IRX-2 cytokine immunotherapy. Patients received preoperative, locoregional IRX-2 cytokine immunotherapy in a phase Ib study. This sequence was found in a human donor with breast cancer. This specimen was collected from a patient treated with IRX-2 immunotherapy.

CDR3 DNA: TGTGCCAGCAGCCGGGGACCCTACGAGCAGTACTTC. Translation: CASSRGPYEQYF. The J gene is TRBJ2-7, the V gene TRBV6-4; D is perhaps TRBD1 or TRBD2 (5 bases each). The CDR3 extends over 12 amino acids. The V gene's germline CDR1 is MRHNA and CDR2 SNTAGT. V lost 6 bases and J 2 bases, leaving 8 bases between the germline ends.